Reported below is one T cell receptor (beta chain). Its specificity is not known. Primers: 60 Vbeta forward and 13 Jbeta reverse. The table came from immunoSEQ multiplex PCR; TCRdb's copy has only in-frame clones and leaves some out. The table lists about 160,000 clones, roughly 84% of them singletons. From germline, CDR1 is MNHEY and CDR2 SMNVEV (reference sequence). The CDR3 extends over 15 amino acids. With V trimmed by 2 bases and J by 4 bases, 7 bases remained unmatched. The data stem from a study of cytomegalovirus exposure and HLA in healthy donors. Whole-study context: One earlier analysis, a look at 180 million or so T cells, found approximately 120 million unique TCR beta sequences. There were about 85 million unique TCRs (from HLA-typed donors) in an early data release.

Study-level results: Reportedly, HLA-A and HLA-B alleles of most subjects were accurately predicted from TCR beta.

The receptor was isolated from a male donor in good health and CMV-seronegative. Sequenced input: PBMCs. V usage is TRBV27 and J usage is TRBJ2-7; TRBD1 agrees at 8 bases. The CDR3 sequence: CASSLRWTGRYEQYF. CDR3 DNA: TGTGCCAGCAGTTTACGGTGGACAGGGAGGTACGAGCAGTACTTC.